This T cell receptor (beta chain) was sequenced in a study of T cell changes during pregnancy in multiple sclerosis (dated by TCRdb to between 2018 and 2020). For the study in its entirety: In women with multiple sclerosis, the researchers looked at how the T cell repertoire shifted as pregnancy progressed.

The library was generated by the immunoSEQ multiplex PCR assay. Imported from immuneACCESS, the table was reduced by TCRdb to in-frame sequences with V and J called. These copies leave out some clones; in studies compared against another copy, an unresolved V gene accounts for under half, and the cause of the remainder is not known. Within this sample are approximately 31,000 clones, with about nine tenths of them counted one time only. Of the sample, about 4.5% is held by the ten largest clones. This clone was counted only a few times. Its antigen is not yet known. Base qualities were left out, and no much larger clone turns up one base away. According to the germline V gene, CDR1 reads MNHNS and CDR2 reads SASEGT. From V the trimming removes 4 bases and from J it removes 6 bases, while the gene matches leave 5 bases of the junction unaccounted for. The CDR3 spans 15 residues, from the cysteine through the phenylalanine. Here the CDR3 DNA is all that survives: 45 bases in frame from base 1.

The TCR originated in a female donor with multiple sclerosis, enrolled in a pregnancy study. The sample here was CD8+ T cells from peripheral blood mononuclear cells, taken in the second trimester of pregnancy. The rearrangement joined TRBV6-1 to TRBJ2-2; 10 junctional bases match TRBD2. The bases are TGTGCCAGCAGTGGGCTAGCGGGAGAGGCCGGGGAGCTGTTTTTT. This translates into CASSGLAGEAGELFF.